These T cell receptor beta chains were read from a single sample in a study of cytomegalovirus exposure and HLA in healthy donors. Sequenced by immunoSEQ multiplex PCR; TCRdb stores in-frame clones only, minus some. The profile shows 110,000 to 150,000 clones, 76% of them singletons. The sequenced sample consisted of PBMCs. These receptors all come from a man aged 18 to 29 in good health and CMV-seronegative. Each CDR3 is given with its conserved first and last residue.

J	V	CDR3
TRBJ1-2	TRBV28	CASRPGGSGYTF
TRBJ2-1	TRBV11-2	CASSLDYASSSYNEQFF
TRBJ2-2	TRBV11-2	CASSLAGAGELFF
TRBJ2-7	TRBV27	CASSIRGYEQYF
TRBJ1-2	TRBV20-1	CSALNNYGYTF
TRBJ2-7	TRBV11-2	CASSLVTGRSYEQYF
TRBJ1-5	TRBV2	CASEGGGGGQPQHF
TRBJ2-7	TRBV20-1	CSAKTSYEQYF
TRBJ2-1	TRBV7-6	CASSPTSGEYNEQFF
TRBJ2-3	TRBV14	CASSQDPASTSTDTQYF
TRBJ2-1	TRBV25-1	CASSGSGSLNEQFF